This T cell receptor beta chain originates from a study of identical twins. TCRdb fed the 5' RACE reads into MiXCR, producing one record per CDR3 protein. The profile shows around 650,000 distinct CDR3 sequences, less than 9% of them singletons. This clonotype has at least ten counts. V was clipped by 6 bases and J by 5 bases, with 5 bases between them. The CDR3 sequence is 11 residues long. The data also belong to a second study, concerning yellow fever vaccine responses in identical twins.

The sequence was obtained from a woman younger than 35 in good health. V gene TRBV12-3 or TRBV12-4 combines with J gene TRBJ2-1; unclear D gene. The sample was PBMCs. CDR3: CASSRNNEQFF. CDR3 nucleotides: TGTGCCAGCAGCCGGAACAATGAGCAGTTCTTC.